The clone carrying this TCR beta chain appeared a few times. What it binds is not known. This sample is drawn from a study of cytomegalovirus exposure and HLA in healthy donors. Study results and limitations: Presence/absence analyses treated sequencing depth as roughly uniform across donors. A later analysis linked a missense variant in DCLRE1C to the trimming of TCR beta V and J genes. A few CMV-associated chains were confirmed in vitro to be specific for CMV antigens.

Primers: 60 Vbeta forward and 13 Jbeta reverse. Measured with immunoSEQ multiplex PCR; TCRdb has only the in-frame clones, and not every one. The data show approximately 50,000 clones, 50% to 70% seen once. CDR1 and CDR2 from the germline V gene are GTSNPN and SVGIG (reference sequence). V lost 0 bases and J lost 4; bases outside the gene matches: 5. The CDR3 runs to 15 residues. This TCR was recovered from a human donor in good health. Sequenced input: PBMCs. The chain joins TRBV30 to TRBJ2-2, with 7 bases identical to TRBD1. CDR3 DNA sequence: TGTGCCTGGAGTGTGAACAGGGGATCCACCGGGGAGCTGTTTTTT. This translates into CAWSVNRGSTGELFF.